A selection of T cell receptor beta chains follows, all from one sample in a study of tumor and adjacent non-tumor tissue in lung cancer. TCRdb itself ran the multiplex PCR reads through MiXCR, one entry per CDR3 protein. The sample carries 81,000 or so distinct CDR3 sequences, roughly 80% recorded once. Sequencing used lung tumor tissue. The receptors shown here come from a woman aged 45-65 years with non-small cell lung cancer. Both conserved end residues are part of each CDR3. The order of the fields is D gene, V gene, J gene, clone size, CDR3 DNA, CDR3 protein. D genes are given only for firm matches. The size field is filled for only some rows; it gives once, few, many or a size class.

d_call: NA
v_call: TRBV4-1
j_call: TRBJ1-1
clone_size: NA
cdr3_nt: TGCGCCAGCAGGCAACATCGTTACAGGGTGAACACTGAAGCTTTCTTT
cdr3_aa: CASRQHRYRVNTEAFF

d_call: TRBD2
v_call: TRBV12-3/TRBV12-4
j_call: TRBJ2-3
clone_size: NA
cdr3_nt: TGTACCAGCAGTCTCATTAGCGGGAGAACTGATACGCAGTATTTT
cdr3_aa: CTSSLISGRTDTQYF

d_call: NA
v_call: TRBV4-1
j_call: TRBJ2-1
clone_size: many
cdr3_nt: TGCGCCAGCAGCCAAGCCGGGCGCAATGAGCAGTTCTTC
cdr3_aa: CASSQAGRNEQFF

d_call: TRBD2
v_call: TRBV20-1
j_call: TRBJ2-7
clone_size: NA
cdr3_nt: TGCTGTGCAGACTCAACCGGGACTAGGCGCGAGCGGTACTTC
cdr3_aa: CCADSTGTRRERYF

d_call: NA
v_call: TRBV6-6
j_call: TRBJ2-5
clone_size: NA
cdr3_nt: TGTGCCAGCAGTTACTCGGGCGGCCGAAAGACCCAGTATTTC
cdr3_aa: CASSYSGGRKTQYF

d_call: NA
v_call: TRBV6-6
j_call: TRBJ1-6
clone_size: NA
cdr3_nt: TGTGCCAGCAGCAGCTACCCGACTGAGTATAATTCACCCCTCCACTTT
cdr3_aa: CASSSYPTEYNSPLHF

d_call: NA
v_call: TRBV5-5
j_call: TRBJ1-2
clone_size: once
cdr3_nt: TGTGCCAGCAGCTTGACCAGGACAGAATACTATGGCTACGCCTTC
cdr3_aa: CASSLTRTEYYGYAF

d_call: NA
v_call: TRBV7-9
j_call: TRBJ1-6
clone_size: few
cdr3_nt: TGTGCCAGCAACTTAAACAGTGACAATTCACCCCTCCACTTT
cdr3_aa: CASNLNSDNSPLHF

d_call: NA
v_call: TRBV6-6
j_call: TRBJ2-7
clone_size: NA
cdr3_nt: TGTGCCAGCAGATGCTCGCCTTGGAACGAGCAGTACTTC
cdr3_aa: CASRCSPWNEQYF

d_call: NA
v_call: TRBV12-5
j_call: TRBJ2-2
clone_size: NA
cdr3_nt: TGTGCTAGTGGTTTGGGAACCGGGACCGGGGAGCTGTTTTTT
cdr3_aa: CASGLGTGTGELFF

d_call: NA
v_call: TRBV6-1
j_call: TRBJ2-5
clone_size: NA
cdr3_nt: TGTGCCAGTCACCTGAGAGGTAAGGCCCAGTACTTC
cdr3_aa: CASHLRGKAQYF

d_call: NA
v_call: TRBV20-1
j_call: TRBJ1-1
clone_size: NA
cdr3_nt: TGCAGTGCTAGACCCCAAGGGGCTGTGGGGACTGAAGCTTTCTTT
cdr3_aa: CSARPQGAVGTEAFF

d_call: NA
v_call: TRBV11-1
j_call: TRBJ2-7
clone_size: NA
cdr3_nt: TGTGCCAGCAGCTTAAGGGACGGGGAGGAGTACGAGCACTACTTC
cdr3_aa: CASSLRDGEEYEHYF

d_call: NA
v_call: TRBV6-5
j_call: TRBJ2-5
clone_size: NA
cdr3_nt: TGTGTCAGCAGTCGCACCTCAGAGACCCAGCGCTTC
cdr3_aa: CVSSRTSETQRF

d_call: NA
v_call: TRBV6-1
j_call: TRBJ2-7
clone_size: NA
cdr3_nt: TGTGCCAGCAGTGTGACTTGGGACGCTCTTTACGAGCAATACTTC
cdr3_aa: CASSVTWDALYEQYF

d_call: NA
v_call: TRBV15
j_call: TRBJ2-7
clone_size: few
cdr3_nt: TGTGCCACCAGCAGAGACCCAGCCTACGAGCACTACTTC
cdr3_aa: CATSRDPAYEHYF

d_call: TRBD2
v_call: TRBV6-1
j_call: TRBJ2-7
clone_size: NA
cdr3_nt: TGTGCCAGCAGTGAAGTCTTAAGGGGCGGGGGGTGGGGCTACGAGCAGTACTTC
cdr3_aa: CASSEVLRGGGWGYEQYF

d_call: NA
v_call: TRBV20-1
j_call: TRBJ2-7
clone_size: NA
cdr3_nt: TGCAGTGCTAGGACAATCGGGGAGCATTATTTC
cdr3_aa: CSARTIGEHYF

d_call: NA
v_call: TRBV4-1
j_call: TRBJ1-1
clone_size: NA
cdr3_nt: TGCGCCAGCGGCCAAGATCTTTACAGAGTGAACACTGAAGCTTTCTTT
cdr3_aa: CASGQDLYRVNTEAFF

d_call: NA
v_call: TRBV6-2/TRBV6-3
j_call: TRBJ2-1
clone_size: NA
cdr3_nt: TGTGCCAGCGCCAGCGTGGAGAGGGCCGACAATGAGCCATTCTTC
cdr3_aa: CASASVERADNEPFF

d_call: NA
v_call: TRBV20-1
j_call: TRBJ2-1
clone_size: NA
cdr3_nt: TGCAGTGCTAGAAGACTAGTTTTGAATGAGCAGTTCTTC
cdr3_aa: CSARRLVLNEQFF

d_call: TRBD1
v_call: TRBV7-8
j_call: TRBJ1-2
clone_size: once
cdr3_nt: TGTGCCAGCAGCCTAGGGGGACAGATTGGTGGCTACATCTTC
cdr3_aa: CASSLGGQIGGYIF

d_call: NA
v_call: TRBV4-2
j_call: TRBJ2-5
clone_size: NA
cdr3_nt: TGTACCAGCTGCCAGGCCCACGGGGGCCACCAAGAGACCCAGTACTTC
cdr3_aa: CTSCQAHGGHQETQYF

d_call: NA
v_call: TRBV28
j_call: TRBJ2-1
clone_size: NA
cdr3_nt: TGTGCCAGCAGATCTTCTCTGCCCACGTCGCCCGAGCAGTTCTTC
cdr3_aa: CASRSSLPTSPEQFF

d_call: NA
v_call: TRBV20-1
j_call: TRBJ2-7
clone_size: NA
cdr3_nt: TGCAGTACTAGAGGCCGGGTCTCCTACGAGCAGTACTTC
cdr3_aa: CSTRGRVSYEQYF

d_call: TRBD1
v_call: TRBV20-1
j_call: TRBJ2-1
clone_size: NA
cdr3_nt: TGCAGTAATAGAACAAGCGGACAGGGATATGAGCAGTTCTTC
cdr3_aa: CSNRTSGQGYEQFF

d_call: TRBD2
v_call: TRBV10-3
j_call: TRBJ2-1
clone_size: NA
cdr3_nt: TGTGCCATCGACGCGGGAGGGCGCATAAATGAGCAGTTCTTC
cdr3_aa: CAIDAGGRINEQFF

d_call: TRBD2
v_call: TRBV11-2
j_call: TRBJ2-1
clone_size: NA
cdr3_nt: TGTGCCAGCACCCCAGAGAGCGGGGGAAACTCCTACATTGAGCAGTTCTTC
cdr3_aa: CASTPESGGNSYIEQFF

d_call: NA
v_call: TRBV6-5
j_call: TRBJ2-7
clone_size: NA
cdr3_nt: TGTGACAGCAGCCTAAGTGACGGGCCCTACGAGCAGTACTTT
cdr3_aa: CDSSLSDGPYEQYF

d_call: NA
v_call: TRBV29-1
j_call: TRBJ2-1
clone_size: NA
cdr3_nt: TGCAACGTTGAGATTACGACTACCAATGAGCAGTTCTTC
cdr3_aa: CNVEITTTNEQFF

d_call: NA
v_call: TRBV6-1
j_call: TRBJ2-7
clone_size: NA
cdr3_nt: TGTGCCAGCAGTGAAGGCATGGGGAATAGCGACGAGCAGTACTTC
cdr3_aa: CASSEGMGNSDEQYF

d_call: NA
v_call: TRBV7-9
j_call: TRBJ2-2
clone_size: NA
cdr3_nt: TGTGCCAGCAGCTTTAGTCGCGGGGGCGCGAGGAACACCGGGGAGCTGTTTTTT
cdr3_aa: CASSFSRGGARNTGELFF

d_call: NA
v_call: TRBV20-1
j_call: TRBJ1-5
clone_size: once
cdr3_nt: TGCAGTGCTCAAAGACACCAGGGGAATCAGTCCCAGCATTTT
cdr3_aa: CSAQRHQGNQSQHF

d_call: NA
v_call: TRBV6-6
j_call: TRBJ1-2
clone_size: once
cdr3_nt: TGTGCCAGCAGTCCCCGGGAGGGCTATGCCTACACCTTC
cdr3_aa: CASSPREGYAYTF

d_call: NA
v_call: TRBV29-1
j_call: TRBJ2-1
clone_size: NA
cdr3_nt: TGCAGCGCGGAGGGTACGCCCTACAATGAGCAGTTCTTC
cdr3_aa: CSAEGTPYNEQFF

d_call: TRBD1
v_call: TRBV11-2
j_call: TRBJ2-3
clone_size: NA
cdr3_nt: TGTGCCAGCAGCGTTGACAGGGAAGATACGCAGTATTTT
cdr3_aa: CASSVDREDTQYF

d_call: NA
v_call: TRBV11-2
j_call: TRBJ2-7
clone_size: NA
cdr3_nt: TGTGCCAGCATCTTATCTCCGAGTCCATCCTACGAGCAATACTTC
cdr3_aa: CASILSPSPSYEQYF

d_call: TRBD2
v_call: TRBV29-1
j_call: TRBJ2-2
clone_size: NA
cdr3_nt: TGCAGCGTGGAGACTAGCGGTAACACCGGGGAGTCGTTTTTT
cdr3_aa: CSVETSGNTGESFF

d_call: NA
v_call: TRBV6-2/TRBV6-3
j_call: TRBJ1-5
clone_size: NA
cdr3_nt: TGTGCCAGCAGTAGGGGACAAACTAATCAGCCCCAGCAGTTT
cdr3_aa: CASSRGQTNQPQQF

d_call: NA
v_call: TRBV10-3
j_call: TRBJ2-3
clone_size: many
cdr3_nt: TGTGCCATCAGTGATAGAGGACAGAGCACAGATACGCAGTATTTT
cdr3_aa: CAISDRGQSTDTQYF

d_call: TRBD1
v_call: TRBV10-3
j_call: TRBJ2-7
clone_size: NA
cdr3_nt: TGTGTCATCGGTGAAAGGGACAGGGAGGTGCAGTACTTC
cdr3_aa: CVIGERDREVQYF

d_call: NA
v_call: TRBV24-1
j_call: TRBJ2-5
clone_size: many
cdr3_nt: TGTGCCACCAGTGATGTCCGGGACCAAGAGACCCAGTACTTC
cdr3_aa: CATSDVRDQETQYF

d_call: NA
v_call: TRBV20-1
j_call: TRBJ1-2
clone_size: NA
cdr3_nt: TGCAGTGCTAGGAACAGAGTCTATGGCTACACCTTC
cdr3_aa: CSARNRVYGYTF

d_call: NA
v_call: TRBV6-6
j_call: TRBJ2-1
clone_size: NA
cdr3_nt: TGTGCCTGCAGTTATCCTCGGGGAGATGCCTACAATGTGCAGTTCTTC
cdr3_aa: CACSYPRGDAYNVQFF

d_call: NA
v_call: TRBV9
j_call: TRBJ2-7
clone_size: NA
cdr3_nt: TGTGCCAGCAGCCTAAGCGGAGGGAGCATAAACGAGCAGTACTTC
cdr3_aa: CASSLSGGSINEQYF

d_call: NA
v_call: TRBV6-1
j_call: TRBJ2-1
clone_size: NA
cdr3_nt: TGTGCCAGCAGTAAGATACAGGTTTCCTACGATGAGCAGTTCTTC
cdr3_aa: CASSKIQVSYDEQFF

d_call: NA
v_call: TRBV24-1
j_call: TRBJ2-2
clone_size: NA
cdr3_nt: TGTGCAACCAATGACGAAACGGGGTTCCGAGGGACCGGGGAGCTGTTTTTT
cdr3_aa: CATNDETGFRGTGELFF

d_call: NA
v_call: TRBV28
j_call: TRBJ2-1
clone_size: once
cdr3_nt: TGTGCCAGCAGTTACGAAAGATACAATGAGCAGCTCTTC
cdr3_aa: CASSYERYNEQLF

d_call: TRBD2
v_call: TRBV7-3
j_call: TRBJ2-7
clone_size: NA
cdr3_nt: TGTGCCAGCAGACTAAGTACTAGCGGGGGATCCTACGAGCAGTACTTC
cdr3_aa: CASRLSTSGGSYEQYF

d_call: NA
v_call: TRBV29-1
j_call: TRBJ1-1
clone_size: NA
cdr3_nt: TGCAGCGTTGGAATGGGAGAGAGGAGCACTGAAGCTTTCTTT
cdr3_aa: CSVGMGERSTEAFF

d_call: NA
v_call: TRBV20-1
j_call: TRBJ2-7
clone_size: NA
cdr3_nt: TGCAGTGCTAACGAGGCTGATTACTACGAGCAGTACTTC
cdr3_aa: CSANEADYYEQYF

d_call: NA
v_call: TRBV29-1
j_call: TRBJ2-5
clone_size: NA
cdr3_nt: TGCGATGTTGAAGTGGGGGGCGCGGAGACCCAGTACTTC
cdr3_aa: CDVEVGGAETQYF

d_call: NA
v_call: TRBV4-1
j_call: TRBJ1-1
clone_size: NA
cdr3_nt: TGCGCCAGCAGCCGGCTGACTCTAATGAACACTGAAGCTTTCTTT
cdr3_aa: CASSRLTLMNTEAFF

d_call: TRBD1
v_call: TRBV20-1
j_call: TRBJ2-2
clone_size: NA
cdr3_nt: TGTAGTGCTGGAGGAAAGGGGGCGCTCGGGGAGCTGTTTTTT
cdr3_aa: CSAGGKGALGELFF

d_call: NA
v_call: TRBV11-3
j_call: TRBJ2-2
clone_size: NA
cdr3_nt: TGTGCCAGCAACTTACGGGCCATGGGGGAGCGGATTAACACCGGGAAGCTGTTTTTT
cdr3_aa: CASNLRAMGERINTGKLFF